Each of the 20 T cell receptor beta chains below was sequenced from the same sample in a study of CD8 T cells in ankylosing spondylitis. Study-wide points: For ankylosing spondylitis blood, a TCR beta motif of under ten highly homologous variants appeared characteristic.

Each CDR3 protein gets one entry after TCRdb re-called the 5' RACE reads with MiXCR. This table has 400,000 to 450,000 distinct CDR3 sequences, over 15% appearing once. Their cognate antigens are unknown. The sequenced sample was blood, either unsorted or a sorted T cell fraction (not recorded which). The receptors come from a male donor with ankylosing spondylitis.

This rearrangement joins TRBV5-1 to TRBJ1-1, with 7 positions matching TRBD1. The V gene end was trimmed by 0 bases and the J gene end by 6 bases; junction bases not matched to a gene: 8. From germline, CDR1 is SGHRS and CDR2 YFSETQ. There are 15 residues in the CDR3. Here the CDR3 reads CASSLAGQKGAEAFF. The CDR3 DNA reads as TGCGCCAGCAGCTTGGCGGGACAGAAGGGGGCTGAAGCTTTCTTT.

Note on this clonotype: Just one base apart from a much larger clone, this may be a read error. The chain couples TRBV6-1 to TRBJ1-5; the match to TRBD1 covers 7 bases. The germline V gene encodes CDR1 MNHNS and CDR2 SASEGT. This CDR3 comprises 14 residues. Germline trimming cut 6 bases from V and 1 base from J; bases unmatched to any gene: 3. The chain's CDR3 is CASRLQGSNQPQHF. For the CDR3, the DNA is TGTGCCAGCAGGCTACAGGGGAGCAATCAGCCCCAGCATTTT.

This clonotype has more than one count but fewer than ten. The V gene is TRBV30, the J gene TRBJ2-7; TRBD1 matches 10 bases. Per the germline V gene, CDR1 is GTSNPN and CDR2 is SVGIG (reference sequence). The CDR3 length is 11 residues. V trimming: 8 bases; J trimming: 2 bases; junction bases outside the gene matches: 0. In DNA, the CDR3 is TGTGCCGGACAGGGGGCCTACGAGCAGTACTTC. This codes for CAGQGAYEQYF.

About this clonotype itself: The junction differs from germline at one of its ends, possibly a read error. CDR3 coding DNA: TGTGCCAACTCACCACCGAACAGGGGAAATGAAAAACTGTTTTTT. Translated, it gives CANSPPNRGNEKLFF. The chain is built from TRBV18 and TRBJ1-4; TRBD1 aligns across 7 bases. The CDR3 contains 15 residues. Germline V gives CDR1 KGHSH, CDR2 LQKENI.

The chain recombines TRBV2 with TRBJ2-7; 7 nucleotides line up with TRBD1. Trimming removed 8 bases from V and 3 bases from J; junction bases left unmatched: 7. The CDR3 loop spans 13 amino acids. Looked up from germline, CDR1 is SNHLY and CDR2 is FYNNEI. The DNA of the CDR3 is TGTGCCAGCTGCCGGGACAGTCACTACGAGCAGTACTTC. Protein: CASCRDSHYEQYF.

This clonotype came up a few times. The CDR3 sequence: CASSFGDRPYEQYF. DNA for the CDR3: TGTGCCAGCAGTTTTGGGGACAGACCCTACGAGCAGTACTTC. V gene TRBV7-2 combines with J gene TRBJ2-7; 7 bases match TRBD1. Germline lookup yields CDR1 SGHTA and CDR2 FQGNSA. The CDR3 loop spans 14 amino acids. V lost 6 bases and J lost 2; bases outside the gene matches: 7.

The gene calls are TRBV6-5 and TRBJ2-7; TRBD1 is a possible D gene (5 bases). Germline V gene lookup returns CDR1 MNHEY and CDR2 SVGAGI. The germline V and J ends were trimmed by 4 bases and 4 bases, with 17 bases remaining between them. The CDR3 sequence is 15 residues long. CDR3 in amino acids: CASSSGPQGEYEQYF. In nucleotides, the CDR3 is TGTGCCAGCAGTTCGGGTCCGCAGGGCGAGTACGAGCAGTACTTC.

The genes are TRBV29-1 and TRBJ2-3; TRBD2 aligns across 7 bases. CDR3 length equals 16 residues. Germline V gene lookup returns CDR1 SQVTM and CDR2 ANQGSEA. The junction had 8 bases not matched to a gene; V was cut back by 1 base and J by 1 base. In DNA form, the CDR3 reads TGCAGCGTTGAAGGGGACTACCTTCTTGGCACAGATACGCAGTATTTT. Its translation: CSVEGDYLLGTDTQYF.

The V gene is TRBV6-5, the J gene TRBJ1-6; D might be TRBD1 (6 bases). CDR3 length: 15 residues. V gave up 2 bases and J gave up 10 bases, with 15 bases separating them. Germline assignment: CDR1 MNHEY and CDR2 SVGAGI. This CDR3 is CASSYQDLGASPLHF. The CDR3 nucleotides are TGTGCCAGCAGTTACCAGGACCTGGGGGCATCACCCCTCCACTTT.

The CDR3 sequence: CASILRAGSRPGELFF. CDR3 in DNA: TGTGCCAGCATCCTAAGGGCAGGATCCCGCCCCGGGGAGCTGTTTTTT. The rearrangement joins TRBV6-1 to TRBJ2-2; no firm D call. V lost 7 bases and J lost 6, with 21 bases in between. The CDR3 runs 16 residues. Germline V gives CDR1 MNHNS, CDR2 SASEGT.

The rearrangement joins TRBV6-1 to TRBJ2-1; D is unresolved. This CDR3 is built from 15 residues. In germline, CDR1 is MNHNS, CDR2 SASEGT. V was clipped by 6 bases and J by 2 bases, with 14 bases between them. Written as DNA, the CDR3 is TGTGCCAGCAGCCCGACCTCCGCGGCCTACAATGAGCAGTTCTTC. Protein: CASSPTSAAYNEQFF.

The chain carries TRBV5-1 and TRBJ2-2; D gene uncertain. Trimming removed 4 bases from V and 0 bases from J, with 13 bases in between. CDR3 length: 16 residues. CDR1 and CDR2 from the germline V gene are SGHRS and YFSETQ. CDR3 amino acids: CASSLVVITNTGELFF. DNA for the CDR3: TGCGCCAGCAGCCTGGTGGTGATTACGAACACCGGGGAGCTGTTTTTT. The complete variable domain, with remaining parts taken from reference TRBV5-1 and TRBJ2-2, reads KAGVTQTPRYLIKTRGQQVTLSCSPISGHRSVSWYQQTPGQGLQFLFEYFSETQRNKGNFPGRFSGRQFSNSRSEMNVSTLELGDSALYLCASSLVVITNTGELFFGEGSRLTVL.

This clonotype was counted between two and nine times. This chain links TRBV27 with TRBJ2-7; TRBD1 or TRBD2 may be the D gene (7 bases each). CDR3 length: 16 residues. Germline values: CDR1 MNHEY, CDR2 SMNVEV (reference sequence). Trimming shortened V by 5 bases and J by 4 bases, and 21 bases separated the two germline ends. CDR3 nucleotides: TGTGCCAGCAGTCCACGGCGGGGAGGGGGCGCTTACGAGCAGTACTTC. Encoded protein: CASSPRRGGGAYEQYF.

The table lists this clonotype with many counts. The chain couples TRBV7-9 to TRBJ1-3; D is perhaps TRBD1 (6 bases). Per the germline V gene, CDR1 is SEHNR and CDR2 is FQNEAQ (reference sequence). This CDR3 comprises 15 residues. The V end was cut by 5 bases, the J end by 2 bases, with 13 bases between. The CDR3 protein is CASSLGQSTGNTIYF. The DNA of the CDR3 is TGTGCCAGCAGCCTTGGACAGTCGACTGGAAACACCATATATTTT.

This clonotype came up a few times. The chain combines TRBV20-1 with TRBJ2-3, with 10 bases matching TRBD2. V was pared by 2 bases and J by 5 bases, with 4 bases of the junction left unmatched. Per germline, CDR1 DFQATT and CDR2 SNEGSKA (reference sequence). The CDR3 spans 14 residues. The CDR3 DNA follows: TGCAGTGCTAGACTAGCGGGGGCTGGAGATACGCAGTATTTT. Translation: CSARLAGAGDTQYF.

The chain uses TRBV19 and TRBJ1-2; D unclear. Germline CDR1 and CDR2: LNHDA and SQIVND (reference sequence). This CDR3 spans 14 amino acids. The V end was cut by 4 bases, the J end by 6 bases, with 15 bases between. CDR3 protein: CASSTLRKEDGYTF. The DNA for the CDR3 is TGTGCCAGTAGTACCTTGCGGAAGGAGGATGGCTACACCTTC.

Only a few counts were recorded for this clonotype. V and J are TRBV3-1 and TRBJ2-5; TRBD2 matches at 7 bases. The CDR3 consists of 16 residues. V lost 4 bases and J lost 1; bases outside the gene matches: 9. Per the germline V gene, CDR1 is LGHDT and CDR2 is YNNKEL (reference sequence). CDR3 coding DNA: TGTGCCAGCAGCCCCGCTCTGGGACTATCCCAAGAGACCCAGTACTTC. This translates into CASSPALGLSQETQYF.

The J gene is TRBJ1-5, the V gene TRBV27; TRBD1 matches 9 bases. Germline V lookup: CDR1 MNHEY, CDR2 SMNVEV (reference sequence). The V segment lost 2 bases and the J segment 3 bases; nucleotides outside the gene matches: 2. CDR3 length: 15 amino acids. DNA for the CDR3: TGTGCCAGCAGTTTAGGGACAGGGTTCAATCAGCCCCAGCATTTT. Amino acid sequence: CASSLGTGFNQPQHF.

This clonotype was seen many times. The CDR3 is CASSFRGLGTDTQYF. Written as DNA, the CDR3 is TGCGCCAGCAGCTTCAGGGGACTGGGCACAGATACGCAGTATTTT. This chain connects TRBV5-1 to TRBJ2-3; tentatively, D is TRBD1 or TRBD2 (6 bases each). CDR1 and CDR2 from the germline V gene are SGHRS and YFSETQ. The CDR3 totals 15 residues. Trimming removed 2 bases at V and 1 base at J, with 11 bases between.

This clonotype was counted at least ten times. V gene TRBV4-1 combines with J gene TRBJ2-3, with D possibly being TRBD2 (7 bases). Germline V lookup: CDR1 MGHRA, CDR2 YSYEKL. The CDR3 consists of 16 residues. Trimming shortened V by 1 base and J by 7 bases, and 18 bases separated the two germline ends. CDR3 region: CASSQGRGAPQNTQYF. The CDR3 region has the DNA TGCGCCAGCAGCCAAGGTCGGGGGGCACCCCAGAATACGCAGTATTTT.